This T cell receptor (beta chain) was identified during a study of blood T cell repertoires in COVID-19. Study in general: Samples representing acute and convalescent COVID-19 were sourced from the United States, Italy and Spain. The analysed material was cDNA or gDNA that came from T cells, B-cell-depleted T cells, or PBMCs.

Germline CDR1 reads LNHDA; CDR2 reads SQIVND (reference sequence). This CDR3 is built from 14 residues. V was shortened by 5 bases and J by 3 bases, with 13 bases between the two germline ends. In assigning cohorts, the study relied on participant-reported clinical history. It was within 2 weeks before study entry that exposed participants met a COVID-19 case. Data came from immunoSEQ multiplex PCR; TCRdb stores just in-frame clones and leaves some out. The data show some 400,000 clones, 90% to 95% seen once. The sequenced sample consisted of PBMCs or T cells enriched from blood (not recorded which). The chain uses TRBV19 and TRBJ1-1, with a weak D call TRBD1 (6 bases). This receptor was identified in a woman aged 40-49 years who had been exposed to COVID-19. CDR3 sequence (DNA): TGTGCCAGTAGTCCGTTAGGACAGTACACTGAAGCTTTCTTT. Translated: CASSPLGQYTEAFF.